The 19 T cell receptor beta chains in this list originate from one sample, sequenced in a study of regulatory T cells in long-lasting Graves disease. CDR3 regions were amplified by Arm-PCR using iRepertoire HTBI primers to build TCR beta libraries. A single record per CDR3 protein comes from TCRdb applying MiXCR to the multiplex PCR reads. This sample has 200,000 to 250,000 distinct CDR3 sequences, with roughly a fifth found just once. The time point is: newly diagnosed GD, antithyroid drugs for less than 3 months. Generation of the TCR library employed RNA extracted from PBMCs. Separately, the same data were catalogued under a study of T cells in Graves' hyperthyroidism and ophthalmopathy.

This specimen consisted of peripheral blood mononuclear cells (PBMCs), obtained at new diagnosis, from a patient treated with antithyroid drugs. These receptors were obtained from a woman in her thirties with Graves disease.

Remarks on this clonotype: A far bigger clonotype differs at one base, so this is likely a read error. V gene TRBV13 combines with J gene TRBJ1-3, with D perhaps matching TRBD1 (5 bases). Germline CDR1 and CDR2: PRHDT and FYEKMQ (reference sequence). The CDR3 is 15 residues long. Trimming stripped 7 bases from V and 6 bases from J, with 19 bases between. CDR3 nucleotide sequence: TGTGCCAGCATTCCTTGGGGGAGGGTAGAAAACACCATATATTTT. Encoded protein: CASIPWGRVENTIYF.

The DNA for the CDR3 is TGTGCCTGGAGTTCCCATAGGGGGGGAGCGGGTGGCTACACCTTC. Amino acids: CAWSSHRGGAGGYTF. V gene TRBV30 combines with J gene TRBJ1-2, with D possibly TRBD1 on 6 matching bases. The CDR3 has 15 residues. Germline assignment: CDR1 GTSNPN and CDR2 SVGIG (reference sequence). Trimming removed 2 bases from V and 7 bases from J, with 20 bases in between. Combining the CDR3 with reference TRBV30 and TRBJ1-2 gives the whole variable domain SQTIHQWPATLVQPVGSPLSLECTVEGTSNPNLYWYRQAAGRGLQLLFYSVGIGQISSEVPQNLSASRPQDRQFILSSKKLLLSDSGFYLCAWSSHRGGAGGYTFGSGTRLTVV.

This clonotype was recorded many times. V usage is TRBV9 and J usage is TRBJ1-2; D not resolved. With 0 bases removed from V and 4 bases from J, the gap between germline ends came to 25 bases. CDR1 is SGDLS and CDR2 is YYNGEE in the germline V gene. The CDR3 covers 19 residues. The chain's CDR3 is CASSVARGFPGSSFYGYTF. CDR3 in DNA: TGTGCCAGCAGCGTAGCTAGAGGATTTCCGGGATCTTCTTTCTATGGCTACACCTTC.

The chain uses TRBV7-9 and TRBJ2-2, with D unresolved. V was clipped by 1 base and J by 6 bases, with 12 bases between them. The CDR3 is made up of 15 amino acids. CDR1 is SEHNR, CDR2 FQNEAQ, per germline (reference sequence). CDR3 bases: TGTGCCAGCAGCTTAGGGCTCTTGGAGTCCGGGGAGCTGTTTTTT. Protein sequence: CASSLGLLESGELFF.

The chain links TRBV27 to TRBJ2-7; TRBD2 might be the D (5 bases). Germline lookup yields CDR1 MNHEY and CDR2 SMNVEV (reference sequence). The CDR3 spans 14 residues. The V end was cut by 5 bases, the J end by 4 bases, with 15 bases between. The CDR3 bases are TGTGCCAGCAGTCCCCTGGGTAGCGAGTACGAGCAGTACTTC. It translates to CASSPLGSEYEQYF.

This clonotype was observed at least ten times. V usage is TRBV12-3 or TRBV12-4 and J usage is TRBJ2-7, with 8 nucleotides matching TRBD2. V trimming: 7 bases; J trimming: 6 bases; junction bases outside the gene matches: 14. There are 15 residues in the CDR3. Written as DNA, the CDR3 is TGTGCCAGCACCCTGGCGGGGGGCGCTTCCCTCGAGCAGTACTTC. Translated: CASTLAGGASLEQYF.

This clonotype appeared many times. The chain is built from TRBV7-3 and TRBJ2-7; D is uncertain. This CDR3 is 15 amino acids long. Germline-derived CDR1 and CDR2 are SGHTA and FQGTGA. The V gene lost 0 bases and the J gene lost 0 bases, with 9 bases spanning the gap. The CDR3 sequence: CASSLTFECSYEQYF. For the CDR3, the DNA is TGTGCCAGCAGCTTAACGTTTGAATGCTCCTACGAGCAGTACTTC.

Turning to this clonotype: This likely came from a read error, as a far larger clone is one base away. The V gene is TRBV11-3, the J gene TRBJ2-7; TRBD1 matches at 7 bases. The germline gives CDR1 SGHNT, CDR2 YENEEA. CDR3 size: 14 residues. The CDR3 DNA sequence: TGTACCAGCAGCTTGGGACAGTCCTCCTACGAGCAGTACTTC. It codes for CTSSLGQSSYEQYF.

In regard to this clonotype: Lacking the conserved final phenylalanine or tryptophan, this CDR3 likely reflects a read error. V and J are TRBV30 and TRBJ2-7, with 7 positions matching TRBD2. Per germline, CDR1 GTSNPN and CDR2 SVGIG (reference sequence). The CDR3 covers 14 residues. V lost 0 bases and J lost 0; bases outside the gene matches: 2. This CDR3 is CAWSVAGNSYEQYS. CDR3 bases: TGTGCCTGGAGTGTAGCGGGGAACTCCTACGAGCAGTACTCC.

This clonotype was observed a handful of times. The chain uses TRBV30 and TRBJ1-1, with TRBD1 matching over 7 bases. Germline V lookup: CDR1 GTSNPN, CDR2 SVGIG (reference sequence). Trimming cost V 1 base and J 2 bases; bases outside gene matches: 4. This CDR3 region has 14 residues. CDR3 protein: CAWSGDRVNTEAFF. As DNA, the CDR3 is TGTGCCTGGAGTGGCGACAGGGTAAACACTGAAGCTTTCTTT.

This clonotype was detected many times. The chain carries TRBV6-1 and TRBJ2-7; D perhaps matches TRBD1 (6 bases). Germline loops: CDR1 MNHNS, CDR2 SASEGT. This CDR3 contains 13 residues. The V gene lost 6 bases and the J gene lost 0 bases, with 9 bases spanning the gap. In DNA, the CDR3 is TGTGCCAGCAGGGACAGCTCCTCCTACGAGCAGTACTTC. This gives the protein CASRDSSSYEQYF.

This clonotype was seen ten or more times. The chain couples TRBV25-1 to TRBJ2-7; weak D call: TRBD1 (6 bases). The CDR3 is 15 residues long. V was trimmed by 2 bases and J by 0 bases, leaving 11 bases between them. Looked up from germline, CDR1 is MGHDK and CDR2 is SYGVNS. Here the CDR3 reads CASSEKKGVSYEQYF. The CDR3 coding sequence is TGTGCCAGCAGTGAAAAAAAGGGGGTCTCCTACGAGCAGTACTTC.

This clonotype showed up many times. The V gene is TRBV28, the J gene TRBJ1-1; a weak D match, TRBD1 (6 bases). V was cut by 3 bases and J by 5 bases, with 16 bases left in between. This CDR3 contains 15 residues. The germline V gene has CDR1 MDHEN and CDR2 SYDVKM. The CDR3 nucleotides read TGTGCCAGCAGTTTGGGCCCAGGGGTACGGACTGAAGCTTTCTTT. The encoded protein is CASSLGPGVRTEAFF.

A note on this clonotype: This sequence may be a read error, since a much larger clone differs from it by one base. The J gene is TRBJ1-5, the V gene TRBV7-6, with D unclear. The CDR3 is made up of 15 amino acids. Germline CDR1 is SGHVS and CDR2 is FNYEAQ. The DNA of the CDR3 is TGTGCCAGCAGCTTAGAATGGGGAAGCAAACAGCCCCAGCATTTT. Protein product: CASSLEWGSKQPQHF.

This clonotype was seen many times. The CDR3 spells CASRGDKSFNYGYTF. The CDR3 DNA reads TGTGCCAGCAGGGGGGACAAATCGTTTAACTATGGCTACACCTTC. The chain carries TRBV2 and TRBJ1-2, with a tentative D call TRBD1 (6 bases). The CDR3 loop spans 15 amino acids. Germline V gene data show CDR1 as SNHLY and CDR2 as FYNNEI. V lost 6 bases and J lost 1, with 15 bases in between.

In this sample, this clonotype turned up many times. One end of the junction does not line up with germline, which may come from a read error. The rearrangement uses TRBV7-7 and TRBJ2-3; D might be TRBD1 (5 bases). The CDR3 is 15 amino acids. CDR1 is SSHAT and CDR2 is FNYEAQ in the germline V gene (reference sequence). CDR3 residues: CASSLGALTTDTQYF. CDR3 in DNA: TGTGCTAGCAGCTTAGGGGCCCTAACCACAGATACGCAGTATTTT.

This clonotype was seen ten or more times. The chain has TRBV5-1 and TRBJ1-6; TRBD1 is a possible D gene (5 bases). Trimming left V 3 bases short and J 9 bases short, with 22 bases between. Germline V gene lookup returns CDR1 SGHRS and CDR2 YFSETQ. The CDR3 contains 17 residues. The CDR3 protein is CASSSGLLVEGLSPLHF. In DNA form, the CDR3 reads TGCGCCAGCAGCTCGGGACTCCTAGTAGAGGGGCTTTCACCCCTCCACTTT.

This clonotype was picked up many times. This chain connects TRBV11-3 to TRBJ2-1; D is perhaps TRBD2 (5 bases). V lost 6 bases and J 5 bases, leaving 8 bases between the germline ends. The CDR3 is made up of 12 amino acids. Germline lookup yields CDR1 SGHNT and CDR2 YENEEA. The CDR3: CASRTGNNEQFF. Written as DNA, the CDR3 is TGTGCCAGCAGAACGGGAAACAATGAGCAGTTCTTC.

The chain is built from TRBV15 and TRBJ2-3; D perhaps matches TRBD2 (5 bases). This CDR3 region has 15 residues. V was clipped by 0 bases and J by 4 bases, with 11 bases between them. Germline loops: CDR1 LNHNV, CDR2 YYDKDF (reference sequence). The CDR3 DNA is TGTGCCACCAGCAGAGATCAGGTCGGGGCAGATACGCAGTATTTT. This gives the protein CATSRDQVGADTQYF.